Shown below are 30 T cell receptor beta chains from a single sample sequenced in a study of shared clonotypes between healthy human individuals. The assay was immunoSEQ multiplex PCR, and TCRdb's table has in-frame clones only and misses some. The sample shows about 710,000 clones, 55% to 75% of them seen only once. Input material: memory CD4+ T cells sorted from blood. Subset given: CD45RA-negative fraction. The origin of the receptors is a woman in her 30s in good health.

The rearrangement joins TRBV10-1 to TRBJ2-1; TRBD2 agrees at 10 bases. This CDR3 contains 18 residues. V gave up 5 bases and J gave up 0 bases; unmatched junction bases: 10. Germline V gives CDR1 WNHNN, CDR2 SYGVQD (reference sequence). The chain's CDR3 is CASSRVAGGQSSYNEQFF. CDR3 nucleotide sequence: TGCGCCAGCAGTCGCGTAGCGGGAGGCCAAAGCTCCTACAATGAGCAGTTCTTC.

The gene calls are TRBV2 and TRBJ1-4; 8 nucleotides line up with TRBD1. Germline V gene lookup returns CDR1 SNHLY and CDR2 FYNNEI. The length of the CDR3 is 15 residues. J gave up 2 bases and V 6 bases, and 5 bases lay outside the gene matches. CDR3 sequence reads: CASSPSGGTNEKLFF. In DNA form, the CDR3 reads TGTGCCAGCAGCCCCTCAGGGGGCACTAATGAAAAACTGTTTTTT.

The chain employs TRBV19 and TRBJ2-3; 9 positions agree with TRBD2. V lost 10 bases and J lost 3; bases outside the gene matches: 17. Germline CDR1 LNHDA, CDR2 SQIVND (reference sequence). The CDR3 contains 17 residues. The CDR3: CATRGLAGSSLTDTQYF. The CDR3 coding sequence is TGTGCCACCCGGGGGCTAGCGGGATCTTCTTTGACAGATACGCAGTATTTT.

This chain joins TRBV5-5 and TRBJ1-5, with D unresolved. The V and J ends lost 2 bases and 0 bases respectively, with 21 bases between them. The CDR3 totals 19 residues. In germline, CDR1 is SGHKS, CDR2 YYEKEE (reference sequence). CDR3 sequence: CASSFDPPGWGYSNQPQHF. In DNA form, the CDR3 reads TGTGCCAGCAGCTTCGATCCCCCGGGTTGGGGATATAGCAATCAGCCCCAGCATTTT.

The V call is TRBV29-1, the J call TRBJ1-4; no clear D. The germline V gene has CDR1 SQVTM and CDR2 ANQGSEA. The CDR3 extends over 11 amino acids. The V end lost 5 bases, the J end lost 4 bases, and 5 bases lay between the germline ends. CDR3 bases: TGCAGCGTTATAATTAATGAAAAACTGTTTTTT. It encodes CSVIINEKLFF.

The chain is built from TRBV18 and TRBJ2-7, with 9 bases matching TRBD1. The V segment lost 3 bases and the J segment 2 bases; nucleotides outside the gene matches: 2. The CDR3 loop spans 14 amino acids. Germline values: CDR1 KGHSH, CDR2 LQKENI. The CDR3 DNA is TGTGCCAGCTCACCGGGACAGGGTCCCTACGAGCAGTACTTC. Translating it yields CASSPGQGPYEQYF. The entire variable domain, with the rest obtained from reference TRBV18 and TRBJ2-7, is as follows: NAGVMQNPRHLVRRRGQEARLRCSPMKGHSHVYWYRQLPEEGLKFMVYLQKENIIDESGMPKERFSAEFPKEGPSILRIQQVVRGDSAAYFCASSPGQGPYEQYFGPGTRLTVT.

This clone was detected once. The sample holds other DNA sequences that translate to the same CDR3. CDR3 sequence: CASSRLAGAYEQYF. The DNA for the CDR3 is TGTGCCAGTAGTCGACTAGCGGGAGCCTACGAGCAGTACTTC. The J gene is TRBJ2-7, the V gene TRBV19, with TRBD2 identical over 12 bases. This CDR3 region has 14 residues. The ends lost 5 bases at V and 2 bases at J; junction bases unmatched: 1. Germline assignment: CDR1 LNHDA and CDR2 SQIVND (reference sequence).

This clone was recorded a few times. This sequence joins TRBV6-1 and TRBJ2-1; D perhaps matches TRBD1 (5 bases). Germline CDR1 MNHNS, CDR2 SASEGT. Trimming removed 3 bases from V and 5 bases from J, with 23 bases in between. The CDR3 extends over 18 amino acids. The chain's CDR3 is CASSDPSGRVRGHNEQFF. Written as DNA, the CDR3 is TGTGCCAGCAGTGACCCTTCCGGTCGGGTAAGGGGTCACAATGAGCAGTTCTTC.

The gene calls are TRBV18 and TRBJ2-1, with unresolved D. This CDR3 region has 15 residues. The V gene lost 4 bases and the J gene lost 0 bases, with 10 bases spanning the gap. The V gene's germline CDR1 is KGHSH and CDR2 LQKENI. Here the CDR3 reads CASSRDTGSYNEQFF. The CDR3 bases are TGTGCCAGCTCACGCGACACGGGCTCCTACAATGAGCAGTTCTTC.

J is TRBJ2-1 and V is TRBV19; TRBD1 matches at 7 bases. From germline, CDR1 is LNHDA and CDR2 SQIVND (reference sequence). The V gene end was trimmed by 4 bases and the J gene end by 2 bases; junction bases not matched to a gene: 8. CDR3 size: 16 residues. The CDR3 region is CASSTSGGSTYNEQFF. Written as DNA, the CDR3 is TGTGCCAGTAGTACATCAGGGGGAAGTACCTACAATGAGCAGTTCTTC.

J is TRBJ2-1 and V is TRBV7-2; D might be TRBD2 (6 bases). There are 14 residues in the CDR3. Germline values: CDR1 SGHTA, CDR2 FQGNSA. Trimming left V 1 base short and J 7 bases short, with 11 bases between. The CDR3 here is CASSLGVAGNEQFF. CDR3 DNA: TGTGCCAGCAGCTTAGGCGTCGCGGGGAATGAGCAGTTCTTC. Using reference TRBV7-2 and TRBJ2-1 for the parts outside the CDR3, the full variable domain is GAGVSQSPSNKVTEKGKDVELRCDPISGHTALYWYRQSLGQGLEFLIYFQGNSAPDKSGLPSDRFSAERTGGSVSTLTIQRTQQEDSAVYLCASSLGVAGNEQFFGPGTRLTVL.

This clone was picked up a small number of times. This sequence joins TRBV27 and TRBJ2-5, with D possibly matching TRBD2 (5 bases). The germline gives CDR1 MNHEY, CDR2 SMNVEV (reference sequence). This CDR3 contains 12 residues. V shed 8 bases and J shed 5 bases, with 12 bases lying between them. As DNA, the CDR3 is TGTGCCAGCCGGGGTAACGGGGAGACCCAGTACTTC. It translates to CASRGNGETQYF.

Only a few counts were recorded for this clone. This chain uses TRBV27 with TRBJ2-1; 12 bases match TRBD2. With V trimmed by 5 bases and J by 8 bases, 7 bases remained unmatched. Germline-derived CDR1 and CDR2 are MNHEY and SMNVEV (reference sequence). The CDR3 runs to 15 residues. DNA of the CDR3: TGTGCCAGCAGTCCAAGACTAGCGGGAGTATATGAGCAGTTCTTC. It translates to CASSPRLAGVYEQFF.

The chain has TRBV18 and TRBJ2-7; D might be TRBD2 (5 bases). CDR1 and CDR2 from the germline V gene are KGHSH and LQKENI. CDR3 length: 14 residues. Trimming cost V 1 base and J 2 bases, with 9 bases left between them. The CDR3 bases are TGTGCCAGCTCACCACGCGGAGGAACCTACGAGCAGTACTTC. Translation: CASSPRGGTYEQYF. Supplemented by reference TRBV18 and TRBJ2-7, the full variable domain reads NAGVMQNPRHLVRRRGQEARLRCSPMKGHSHVYWYRQLPEEGLKFMVYLQKENIIDESGMPKERFSAEFPKEGPSILRIQQVVRGDSAAYFCASSPRGGTYEQYFGPGTRLTVT.

The table lists this clone with a few counts. Other DNA sequences within the sample encode an identical CDR3. The rearrangement links TRBV7-9 to TRBJ1-1; a possible D gene is TRBD1 (6 bases). The CDR3 runs 13 residues. Trimming took 5 bases from V and 4 from J, leaving 11 bases between them. Per the germline V gene, CDR1 is SEHNR and CDR2 is FQNEAQ (reference sequence). CDR3 region: CASSTGQFTEAFF. CDR3 in DNA: TGTGCCAGCAGCACTGGACAGTTCACTGAAGCTTTCTTT.

In DNA form, the CDR3 reads TGTGCCAGTAGTAGGGCGTTTGTGAGGTATTCGGACGAGCAGTACTTC. Its protein product is CASSRAFVRYSDEQYF. The genes are TRBV19 and TRBJ2-7, with D unclear. From germline, CDR1 is LNHDA and CDR2 SQIVND (reference sequence). The CDR3 is made up of 16 amino acids. Trimming cost V 4 bases and J 5 bases, with 21 bases left between them.

The chain employs TRBV4-1 and TRBJ2-5, with 12 bases identical to TRBD2. The DNA end is a closer match to TRBJ2-7, so the J assignment may be wrong. The CDR3 sequence is 14 residues long. Germline V lookup: CDR1 MGHRA, CDR2 YSYEKL. CDR3 amino acids: CASSRTSGTYEQYF. In nucleotides, the CDR3 is TGCGCCAGCAGCCGGACTAGCGGGACCTACGAGCAGTACTTC.

The V call is TRBV7-2, the J call TRBJ1-2; 8 bases align to TRBD1. J gave up 4 bases and V 5 bases, and 6 bases lay outside the gene matches. The V gene's germline CDR1 is SGHTA and CDR2 FQGNSA. The CDR3 runs to 14 residues. CDR3: CASSPPGQGYGYTF. The CDR3 region has the DNA TGTGCCAGCAGCCCGCCCGGACAGGGCTATGGCTACACCTTC.

This chain links TRBV27 with TRBJ2-2, with 10 bases identical to TRBD2. CDR3 length equals 19 residues. Germline trimming cut 3 bases from V and 0 bases from J; bases unmatched to any gene: 10. From germline, CDR1 is MNHEY and CDR2 SMNVEV (reference sequence). The CDR3 loop is CASSLKGSSGRANTGELFF. The CDR3 DNA sequence: TGTGCCAGCAGTTTGAAGGGATCCAGCGGGAGGGCGAACACCGGGGAGCTGTTTTTT.

The V call is TRBV6-6, the J call TRBJ1-1; no firm D call. V was clipped by 5 bases and J by 1 base, with 8 bases between them. Germline-derived CDR1 and CDR2 are MNHNY and SVGAGI (reference sequence). The length of the CDR3 is 13 residues. The CDR3 coding sequence is TGTGCCAGCAGTGACGACAAGAACACTGAAGCTTTCTTT. Translation: CASSDDKNTEAFF.

This clone was seen repeatedly, ten times or more. The identical CDR3 is also encoded by other nucleotide sequences in the sample. J is TRBJ2-3 and V is TRBV5-1, with D unresolved. Per germline, CDR1 SGHRS and CDR2 YFSETQ. The CDR3 consists of 14 residues. V was shortened by 4 bases and J by 0 bases, with 9 bases between the two germline ends. This CDR3 reads CASSSVSSTDTQYF. CDR3 nucleotides: TGCGCCAGCAGCAGTGTTAGCAGCACAGATACGCAGTATTTT.

V gene TRBV7-2 combines with J gene TRBJ2-7, with 11 bases that match TRBD2. CDR3 length: 16 amino acids. The junction had 8 bases not matched to a gene; V was cut back by 2 bases and J by 5 bases. CDR1 and CDR2 from the germline V gene are SGHTA and FQGNSA. The CDR3 DNA is TGTGCCAGCAGCTTACAACTAGCGGGAGCCGCCCACGAGCAGTACTTC. It yields the protein CASSLQLAGAAHEQYF.

The chain recombines TRBV5-5 with TRBJ2-5; D gene unclear. CDR1 is SGHKS and CDR2 is YYEKEE in the germline V gene (reference sequence). This CDR3 comprises 14 residues. V dropped 4 bases and J dropped 5 bases, with 15 bases sitting between them. The CDR3 reads CASSEVWGGETQYF. Written as DNA, the CDR3 is TGTGCCAGCAGCGAGGTCTGGGGTGGGGAGACCCAGTACTTC.

This sequence joins TRBV7-2 and TRBJ2-1; D could derive from TRBD1 or TRBD2 (5 bases each). The germline gives CDR1 SGHTA, CDR2 FQGNSA. V gave up 2 bases and J gave up 7 bases, with 15 bases separating them. This CDR3 contains 15 residues. The chain's CDR3 is CASSLSRLEGNEQFF. CDR3 sequence (DNA): TGTGCCAGCAGCTTAAGCAGACTCGAGGGGAATGAGCAGTTCTTC.

This rearrangement joins TRBV7-4 to TRBJ2-7; TRBD1 might be the D (6 bases). Germline V gene lookup returns CDR1 SGHVT and CDR2 SQSDAQ. The CDR3 loop spans 15 amino acids. Between the trimmed V and J ends, which lost 7 bases and 4 bases, there was a span of 20 bases. CDR3 sequence (DNA): TGTGCCAGCATGCACAAACCGGGACAACGTTACGAGCAGTACTTC. It codes for CASMHKPGQRYEQYF.

This clone was seen only once. The chain has TRBV5-4 and TRBJ1-2; 7 bases fit TRBD1. Germline lookup yields CDR1 SGHNT and CDR2 YYREEE (reference sequence). The length of the CDR3 is 13 residues. The trim removed 4 bases at V and 6 bases at J, leaving 6 bases unmatched. The CDR3 loop reads CASSPWTGDGYTF. CDR3 sequence (DNA): TGTGCCAGCAGCCCTTGGACAGGAGATGGCTACACCTTC.

The CDR3 loop is CASSLSRDSSGNTIYF. CDR3 sequence (DNA): TGTGCCAGCAGTTTATCCCGGGACAGCTCTGGAAACACCATATATTTT. The rearrangement links TRBV28 to TRBJ1-3; 7 nucleotides match TRBD1. The CDR3 consists of 16 residues. Germline lookup yields CDR1 MDHEN and CDR2 SYDVKM. V lost 1 base and J lost 0; bases outside the gene matches: 3.

The J gene is TRBJ2-1, the V gene TRBV15; 11 bases are shared with TRBD1. The CDR3 spans 16 residues. Germline lookup yields CDR1 LNHNV and CDR2 YYDKDF (reference sequence). The V gene end was trimmed by 3 bases and the J gene end by 8 bases; junction bases not matched to a gene: 9. The CDR3 spells CATSRGQGEYVDEQFF. The CDR3, as DNA: TGTGCCACCAGCAGGGGACAGGGGGAGTATGTGGATGAGCAGTTCTTC.

This clone was counted only a few times. The rearrangement joins TRBV27 to TRBJ1-1; D remains unclear. The CDR3 contains 15 residues. Germline-derived CDR1 and CDR2 are MNHEY and SMNVEV (reference sequence). V dropped 0 bases and J dropped 1 base, with 9 bases sitting between them. As DNA, the CDR3 is TGTGCCAGCAGTTTATCCCCCAAGCCGAACACTGAAGCTTTCTTT. Amino acid sequence: CASSLSPKPNTEAFF.

This clone was seen a few times. The chain joins TRBV7-2 to TRBJ2-1, with D possibly matching TRBD2 (6 bases). CDR3 length: 18 amino acids. Germline V gene data show CDR1 as SGHTA and CDR2 as FQGNSA. Between the trimmed V and J ends, which lost 11 bases and 0 bases, there was a span of 26 bases. DNA of the CDR3: TGTGCCCAGACATCTCACCCTAAGCGGGCCCACTCCTACAATGAGCAGTTCTTC. It codes for CAQTSHPKRAHSYNEQFF.